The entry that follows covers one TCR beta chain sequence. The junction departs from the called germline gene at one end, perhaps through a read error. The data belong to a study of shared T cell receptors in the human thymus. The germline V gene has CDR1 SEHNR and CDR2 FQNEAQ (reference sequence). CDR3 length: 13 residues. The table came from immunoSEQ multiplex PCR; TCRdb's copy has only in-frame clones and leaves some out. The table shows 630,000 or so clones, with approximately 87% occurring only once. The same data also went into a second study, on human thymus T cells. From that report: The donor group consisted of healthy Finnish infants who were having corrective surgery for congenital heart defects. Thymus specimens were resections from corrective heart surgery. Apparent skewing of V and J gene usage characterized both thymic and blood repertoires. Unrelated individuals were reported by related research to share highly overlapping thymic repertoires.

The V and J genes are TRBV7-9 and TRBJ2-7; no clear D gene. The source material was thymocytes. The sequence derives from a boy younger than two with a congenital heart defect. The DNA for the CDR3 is TGTGCCAGCAGCTTAGGTTCTAGACCTCTGCTTTATTTC. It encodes CASSLGSRPLLYF.